Listed here are 21 T cell receptor beta chains from one sample, sequenced in a study of control samples from healthy donors and cancer patients (dated by TCRdb to the early 2020s). The library was obtained by the immunoSEQ multiplex PCR assay. Sourced from immuneACCESS, this table was stored by TCRdb with only in-frame sequences that have V and J called. A share of the clones is absent; for the studies checked, an unresolved V gene accounts for under half, and the remainder has no known explanation. This sample gives around 250,000 clones in total; more than 65% of them show up just once. The ten largest clones add up to 13% of the sample. The sequencing input was PBMCs. These receptors were obtained from a woman between 55 and 75 years old with lung cancer.

This clone has a count of ten or more. The chain joins TRBV5-4 to TRBJ2-2; 12 bases fit TRBD2. CDR1 is SGHNT, CDR2 YYREEE, per germline (reference sequence). V shed 3 bases, J shed 3 bases, and the junction held 0 bases outside the gene matches. The length of the CDR3 is 15 residues. CDR3 coding DNA: TGTGCCAGCAGCTGGACTAGCGGGGACACCGGGGAGCTGTTTTTT. It encodes CASSWTSGDTGELFF.

This chain connects TRBV9 to TRBJ2-3, with TRBD1 matching 10 bases. The CDR3 contains 16 residues. V lost 4 bases to trimming and J lost 5 bases; unmatched junction nucleotides: 10. The germline V gene encodes CDR1 SGDLS and CDR2 YYNGEE. The DNA for the CDR3 is TGTGCCAGCAGCTCACATCCGGGACAGGGGAGAGATACGCAGTATTTT. It specifies CASSSHPGQGRDTQYF.

The chain links TRBV19 to TRBJ1-1; 8 nucleotides align to TRBD1. V lost 4 bases, J lost 3 bases, and 10 bases stayed unmatched. This CDR3 spans 16 amino acids. Looked up from germline, CDR1 is LNHDA and CDR2 is SQIVND (reference sequence). The CDR3 region has the DNA TGTGCCAGTAGTACGCCCCAGGGGGCTGGGTACACTGAAGCTTTCTTT. Its translation: CASSTPQGAGYTEAFF.

V and J are TRBV2 and TRBJ1-6, with 7 bases matching TRBD1. In germline, CDR1 is SNHLY, CDR2 FYNNEI. With V trimmed by 8 bases and J by 3 bases, 1 base remained unmatched. The CDR3 has 13 residues. CDR3 DNA sequence: TGTGCCAGCGACAGGGACTATAATTCACCCCTCCACTTT. Translation gives CASDRDYNSPLHF.

The gene calls are TRBV3-1 (or the pseudogene TRBV3-2) and TRBJ2-1; 9 nucleotides align to TRBD2. Germline V gives CDR1 LGHDT, CDR2 YNNKEL (reference sequence). CDR3 size: 17 residues. The J segment lost 4 bases and the V segment lost 1 base, leaving 8 bases of the junction unmatched. The CDR3 DNA is TGTGCCAGCAGCCAAGGAGGTCTAGCGGGATTGTACAATGAGCAGTTCTTC. Encoded protein: CASSQGGLAGLYNEQFF.

The chain is built from TRBV5-1 and TRBJ1-2, with D perhaps TRBD1 (6 bases). V was cut by 1 base and J by 8 bases, with 12 bases left in between. The CDR3 runs 13 residues. Germline assignment: CDR1 SGHRS and CDR2 YFSETQ. CDR3 residues: CASSLTPGVGYTF. CDR3 bases: TGCGCCAGCAGCTTGACTCCAGGGGTAGGCTACACCTTC. Supplemented by reference TRBV5-1 and TRBJ1-2, the full variable domain reads KAGVTQTPRYLIKTRGQQVTLSCSPISGHRSVSWYQQTPGQGLQFLFEYFSETQRNKGNFPGRFSGRQFSNSRSEMNVSTLELGDSALYLCASSLTPGVGYTFGSGTRLTVV.

V gene TRBV4-1 combines with J gene TRBJ2-2; D gene ambiguous. V shed 0 bases and J shed 7 bases, with 12 bases lying between them. Germline CDR1 is MGHRA and CDR2 is YSYEKL. The CDR3 consists of 15 residues. CDR3 DNA sequence: TGCGCCAGCAGCCAAGAGAATAGGCGTGGCGGGGAGCTGTTTTTT. This encodes CASSQENRRGGELFF.

The chain combines TRBV6-6 with TRBJ1-2, with 8 bases that match TRBD1. CDR3 size: 13 residues. V dropped 4 bases and J dropped 8; count of bases not matched to a gene: 6. The germline CDR1 and CDR2 sequences are MNHNY and SVGAGI (reference sequence). For the CDR3, the DNA is TGTGCCAGCAGTTGGGGACAGGCTAGGGGCTACACCTTC. This gives the protein CASSWGQARGYTF.

This chain connects TRBV2 to TRBJ1-2, with D perhaps matching TRBD1 (5 bases). The CDR3 consists of 13 residues. Germline V gene lookup returns CDR1 SNHLY and CDR2 FYNNEI. With 8 bases removed from V and 4 bases from J, the gap between germline ends came to 14 bases. The CDR3 sequence is CASRNRDLYGYTF. CDR3 DNA: TGTGCCAGCCGAAACCGGGACCTCTATGGCTACACCTTC.

The chain employs TRBV25-1 and TRBJ2-3; D may be TRBD2 (6 bases). V was clipped by 5 bases and J by 2 bases, with 20 bases between them. The length of the CDR3 is 17 residues. Germline lookup yields CDR1 MGHDK and CDR2 SYGVNS. Here the CDR3 reads CASSFGSLAEHTDTQYF. The CDR3 coding sequence is TGTGCCAGCAGTTTCGGTTCTTTAGCGGAACACACAGATACGCAGTATTTT.

This rearrangement joins TRBV2 to TRBJ1-1; D unclear. The CDR3 contains 13 residues. Trimming removed 6 bases from V and 1 base from J, with 9 bases in between. Germline V gene sequence: CDR1 SNHLY, CDR2 FYNNEI. The CDR3 sequence: CASRWTANTEAFF. The CDR3 bases are TGTGCCAGCAGGTGGACGGCGAACACTGAAGCTTTCTTT.

This sequence joins TRBV6-1 and TRBJ1-1; the D is unclear. Germline CDR1 is MNHNS and CDR2 is SASEGT. Trimming left V 2 bases short and J 1 base short, with 11 bases between. The CDR3 length is 15 residues. The CDR3 nucleotides read TGTGCCAGCAGTGAACTGGGAGGGAGGAACACTGAAGCTTTCTTT. Translating gives CASSELGGRNTEAFF.

The chain combines TRBV5-6 with TRBJ1-2; D may be TRBD1 (5 bases). CDR1 is SGHDT and CDR2 is YYEEEE in the germline V gene. The V and J ends lost 3 bases and 2 bases respectively, with 14 bases between them. The CDR3 consists of 15 residues. CDR3 region: CASSYPGTGNYGYTF. In DNA, the CDR3 is TGTGCCAGCAGCTACCCAGGGACGGGAAACTATGGCTACACCTTC.

The V call is TRBV7-3, the J call TRBJ2-2; 8 positions match TRBD2. The CDR3 extends over 16 amino acids. Germline CDR1 reads SGHTA; CDR2 reads FQGTGA. With 5 bases clipped from V and 6 bases from J, the junction kept 11 bases outside the gene matches. This CDR3 reads CASSPQRGGRSGELFF. The CDR3 DNA is TGTGCCAGCAGCCCCCAACGGGGGGGCCGGTCCGGGGAGCTGTTTTTT.

This clone was detected once. The CDR3 DNA sequence: TGCGCCAGCAGCCAAGATCCCAGGCCCGATGAAGCTTTCTTT. It specifies CASSQDPRPDEAFF. The rearrangement joins TRBV4-1 to TRBJ1-1, with D unresolved. Germline loops: CDR1 MGHRA, CDR2 YSYEKL. The CDR3 sequence is 14 residues long. V lost 0 bases and J 7 bases, leaving 12 bases between the germline ends.

The rearrangement joins TRBV5-4 to TRBJ1-1; D uncertain. The germline gives CDR1 SGHNT, CDR2 YYREEE (reference sequence). Trimming took off 6 bases at V and 1 base at J, with 10 bases between the two ends. The CDR3 has 13 amino acids. The CDR3 loop reads CASTRLGNTEAFF. CDR3 coding DNA: TGTGCCAGCACCCGGCTAGGGAACACTGAAGCTTTCTTT.

The rearrangement links TRBV5-1 to TRBJ1-3; D ambiguous. This CDR3 has 10 residues. V shed 9 bases and J shed 3 bases, with 4 bases lying between them. Per germline, CDR1 SGHRS and CDR2 YFSETQ. Written as DNA, the CDR3 is TGCGCCACTATTGGAAACACCATATATTTT. Its protein is CATIGNTIYF.

The V and J genes are TRBV19 and TRBJ1-3; D not certain. This CDR3 is built from 15 residues. Germline loops: CDR1 LNHDA, CDR2 SQIVND (reference sequence). Trimming removed 3 bases from V and 2 bases from J, with 11 bases in between. The CDR3 region is CASSIVIRPGNTIYF. The CDR3 DNA sequence: TGTGCCAGTAGTATTGTCATAAGGCCTGGAAACACCATATATTTT.

V and J are TRBV4-1 and TRBJ2-1; 13 bases line up with TRBD2. The CDR3 is made up of 17 amino acids. Looked up from germline, CDR1 is MGHRA and CDR2 is YSYEKL. The J segment lost 7 bases and the V segment lost 2 bases, leaving 8 bases of the junction unmatched. The CDR3 protein is CASSQSGLAGYGNEQFF. CDR3 DNA sequence: TGCGCCAGCAGCCAATCGGGACTAGCGGGGTATGGGAATGAGCAGTTCTTC.

CDR3 nucleotide sequence: TGTGCCAGCAGCTTAGACCAATTCTATGGCTACACCTTC. It yields the protein CASSLDQFYGYTF. The J gene is TRBJ1-2, the V gene TRBV7-9; D is unclear. CDR3 length: 13 residues. Germline CDR1 SEHNR, CDR2 FQNEAQ (reference sequence). Trimming took 1 base from V and 4 from J, leaving 7 bases between them.

The chain recombines TRBV15 with TRBJ1-3; TRBD1 is a possible D gene (5 bases). With 6 bases removed from V and 4 bases from J, the gap between germline ends came to 13 bases. The CDR3 contains 14 residues. Looked up from germline, CDR1 is LNHNV and CDR2 is YYDKDF (reference sequence). CDR3 nucleotides: TGTGCCACCAGAGAAGGGACCGTAGGAAACACCATATATTTT. It translates to CATREGTVGNTIYF.